The 32 T cell receptor beta chains given below trace back to one sample, sequenced in a study of T cells after yellow fever vaccination. MiXCR, run by TCRdb on the 5' RACE reads, gives a single entry per CDR3 protein. The sample holds over 65,000 distinct CDR3 sequences, 10% to 15% seen once. Here the sequenced sample was CD8+ T cells not binding an NS4B(214-222) dextramer, sorted from PBMCs, taken 20 to 25 days after the first yellow fever vaccination. All receptors derive from a man younger than 35 who received the YFV17D yellow fever vaccine.

J is TRBJ2-1 and V is TRBV11-2, with no clear D. V lost 2 bases, J lost 3 bases, and 14 bases lay in between. This CDR3 has 16 amino acids. From germline, CDR1 is SGHAT and CDR2 FQNNGV. The CDR3, as DNA: TGTGCCAGCAGCTTATTGTCCCCGGAGTACTACAATGAGCAGTTCTTC. This gives the protein CASSLLSPEYYNEQFF.

This clonotype was picked up a small number of times. V usage is TRBV3-1 and J usage is TRBJ2-5; D might be TRBD1 (5 bases). Trimming left V 0 bases short and J 0 bases short, with 8 bases between. CDR1 LGHDT and CDR2 YNNKEL come from the germline V gene (reference sequence). The CDR3 loop spans 15 amino acids. CDR3 coding DNA: TGTGCCAGCAGCCAAGATTCGGACAACCAAGAGACCCAGTACTTC. Translation gives CASSQDSDNQETQYF.

The genes are TRBV4-1 and TRBJ2-7; TRBD1 matches at 7 bases. The V segment lost 1 base and the J segment 2 bases; nucleotides outside the gene matches: 5. The CDR3 is 15 amino acids. Germline V gene sequence: CDR1 MGHRA, CDR2 YSYEKL. The CDR3, as DNA: TGCGCCAGCAGCCAAGCTGACAGGGATGCCTACGAGCAGTACTTC. Residues: CASSQADRDAYEQYF.

This chain joins TRBV20-1 and TRBJ2-2; 10 bases line up with TRBD1. Germline assignment: CDR1 DFQATT and CDR2 SNEGSKA (reference sequence). The junction had 6 bases not matched to a gene; V was cut back by 2 bases and J by 3 bases. The CDR3 loop spans 16 amino acids. The CDR3 region is CSARPWTGGDTGELFF. The CDR3 DNA reads as TGCAGTGCTAGACCGTGGACAGGGGGAGACACCGGGGAGCTGTTTTTT.

This clonotype was recorded many times. V is TRBV4-3 and J is TRBJ2-1, with D perhaps matching TRBD2 (5 bases). Germline loops: CDR1 LGHNA, CDR2 YSLEER. The CDR3 is made up of 16 amino acids. Trimming left V 0 bases short and J 4 bases short, with 13 bases between. The CDR3 loop is CASSQDSSGGYNEQFF. In nucleotides, the CDR3 is TGCGCCAGCAGCCAAGATTCCAGCGGAGGTTACAATGAGCAGTTCTTC.

This CDR3 reads CASRDRGYNSPLHF. The CDR3 region has the DNA TGTGCCAGCAGGGACAGGGGTTATAATTCACCCCTCCACTTT. This chain connects TRBV2 to TRBJ1-6; TRBD1 matches 9 bases. The junction had 1 base not matched to a gene; V was cut back by 6 bases and J by 4 bases. The CDR3 sequence is 14 residues long. Germline V gene data show CDR1 as SNHLY and CDR2 as FYNNEI.

CDR3 residues: CASSLSLAGEGTQYF. DNA of the CDR3: TGTGCCAGCAGTTTATCGCTAGCGGGGGAAGGTACGCAGTATTTT. The chain uses TRBV27 and TRBJ2-3; TRBD2 matches at 10 bases. Germline lookup yields CDR1 MNHEY and CDR2 SMNVEV (reference sequence). CDR3 length: 15 amino acids. Trimming at V came to 0 bases and at J to 8 bases, leaving 5 bases not matched to a gene.

A few counts support this clonotype. The chain links TRBV20-1 to TRBJ2-1; 12 positions match TRBD2. Trimming took 3 bases from V and 0 from J; bases not matched to a gene: 9. Germline CDR1 DFQATT, CDR2 SNEGSKA (reference sequence). The CDR3 contains 18 residues. CDR3 nucleotides: TGCAGTGCTAGCGCAGATACTAGCGGGGGGATCTCCTACAATGAGCAGTTCTTC. Its translation: CSASADTSGGISYNEQFF.

This clonotype was counted a few times. The chain combines TRBV6-1 with TRBJ2-5, with TRBD1 as a possible D gene (6 bases). This CDR3 has 13 residues. The ends were cut back, 7 bases at V and 3 bases at J, with 12 bases in the middle. Germline CDR1 MNHNS, CDR2 SASEGT. This CDR3 is CASMAGVEETQYF. DNA of the CDR3: TGTGCCAGCATGGCAGGGGTAGAAGAGACCCAGTACTTC.

In its sample, this clonotype was seen a few times. The rearrangement joins TRBV29-1 to TRBJ2-7; TRBD1 matches at 8 bases. Germline lookup yields CDR1 SQVTM and CDR2 ANQGSEA. Trimming removed 1 base from V and 5 bases from J; junction bases left unmatched: 10. The CDR3 sequence is 15 residues long. CDR3 DNA: TGCAGCGTTGAAGGTTTAGGACAGGGTAAACACGAGCAGTACGTC. Its translation: CSVEGLGQGKHEQYV.

This clonotype was counted only a few times. The V call is TRBV24-1, the J call TRBJ1-3; no definite D call. Germline V gene lookup returns CDR1 KGHDR and CDR2 SFDVKD. The CDR3 is made up of 13 amino acids. V lost 3 bases and J 0 bases, leaving 2 bases between the germline ends. The CDR3 loop reads CATSDDSGNTIYF. In DNA, the CDR3 is TGTGCCACCAGTGATGACTCTGGAAACACCATATATTTT.

This clonotype was picked up a small number of times. This chain uses TRBV30 with TRBJ1-1; a possible D gene is TRBD1 (5 bases). Between the trimmed V and J ends, which lost 4 bases and 0 bases, there was a span of 15 bases. Germline CDR1 reads GTSNPN; CDR2 reads SVGIG (reference sequence). The CDR3 length is 15 residues. The CDR3 protein is CAWTLRGTMNTEAFF. The CDR3 nucleotides are TGTGCCTGGACCCTCCGGGGCACCATGAACACTGAAGCTTTCTTT.

This chain links TRBV3-1 with TRBJ2-7; D is uncertain. Germline V gene data show CDR1 as LGHDT and CDR2 as YNNKEL (reference sequence). The CDR3 is 13 residues long. V lost 4 bases and J lost 3, with 10 bases in between. CDR3 sequence reads: CASSPGPNYEQYF. In nucleotides, the CDR3 is TGTGCCAGCAGCCCCGGACCTAACTACGAGCAGTACTTC.

This clonotype occurred many times. The rearrangement uses TRBV5-1 and TRBJ2-2; possibly TRBD2 for D (5 bases). The CDR3 consists of 14 residues. V was clipped by 0 bases and J by 4 bases, with 7 bases between them. The germline CDR1 and CDR2 sequences are SGHRS and YFSETQ. The CDR3 sequence is CASSLDGITGELFF. Here the CDR3 DNA reads TGCGCCAGCAGCTTGGACGGGATCACCGGGGAGCTGTTTTTT.

The CDR3 nucleotides read TGTGCCAGCAGTGAAGTTGACGGCCGCTATGGCTACACCTTC. It codes for CASSEVDGRYGYTF. This sequence joins TRBV6-1 and TRBJ1-2; no definite D call. Deletions cut 1 base from V and 4 bases from J, with 10 bases between. Looked up from germline, CDR1 is MNHNS and CDR2 is SASEGT. The CDR3 has 14 residues.

This clonotype was observed a few times. The chain is built from TRBV6-5 and TRBJ2-1, with D unclear. With 0 bases removed from V and 1 base from J, the gap between germline ends came to 10 bases. Germline V CDR1 and CDR2: MNHEY, SVGAGI. The CDR3 has 16 amino acids. Written as DNA, the CDR3 is TGTGCCAGCAGTTACTCGATGTATGGATCCTACAATGAGCAGTTCTTC. Translation: CASSYSMYGSYNEQFF.

This clonotype came up a few times. This CDR3 reads CASRPTSGGHQETQYF. For the CDR3, the DNA is TGTGCCAGCAGGCCTACTAGCGGGGGGCACCAAGAGACCCAGTACTTC. This chain links TRBV2 with TRBJ2-5; 12 bases are shared with TRBD2. The germline V gene encodes CDR1 SNHLY and CDR2 FYNNEI. The CDR3 has 16 residues. With 6 bases clipped from V and 0 bases from J, the junction kept 5 bases outside the gene matches.

The genes are TRBV12-3 or TRBV12-4 and TRBJ1-5; D remains unclear. V lost 2 bases and J 7 bases, leaving 21 bases between the germline ends. The CDR3 length is 17 residues. CDR3 sequence (DNA): TGTGCCAGCAGTTTACTGATGGCAGGAACAAACCAGCAGCCCCAGCATTTT. This encodes CASSLLMAGTNQQPQHF.

The chain employs TRBV7-9 and TRBJ2-2; 11 positions match TRBD2. This CDR3 is 15 amino acids long. V lost 6 bases to trimming and J lost 4 bases; unmatched junction nucleotides: 4. The germline CDR1 and CDR2 sequences are SEHNR and FQNEAQ (reference sequence). This chain's CDR3 is CASSGTSGSTGELFF. The DNA of the CDR3 is TGTGCCAGCAGTGGGACTAGCGGATCCACCGGGGAGCTGTTTTTT.

V and J are TRBV7-2 and TRBJ1-5; D is undetermined. This CDR3 comprises 12 residues. The V gene's germline CDR1 is SGHTA and CDR2 FQGNSA. V was cut by 6 bases and J by 2 bases, with 5 bases left in between. The chain's CDR3 is CASREGNQPQHF. For the CDR3, the DNA is TGTGCCAGCAGGGAGGGCAATCAGCCCCAGCATTTT.

The chain links TRBV6-4 to TRBJ1-1, with D possibly TRBD1 on 5 matching bases. Trimming took 2 bases from V and 2 from J, leaving 9 bases between them. Germline CDR1 MRHNA, CDR2 SNTAGT. This CDR3 spans 14 amino acids. The CDR3 sequence: CASSDGTANTEAFF. The CDR3 nucleotides are TGTGCCAGCAGTGACGGGACCGCAAACACTGAAGCTTTCTTT.

V usage is TRBV4-1 and J usage is TRBJ2-7; tentatively, D is TRBD1 or TRBD2 (5 bases each). Per germline, CDR1 MGHRA and CDR2 YSYEKL. The CDR3 runs 16 residues. V was cut by 4 bases and J by 2 bases, with 18 bases left in between. In nucleotides, the CDR3 is TGCGCCAGCAGCCGTCCCCCGGGGCAGGGAGCCTACGAGCAGTACTTC. Its protein is CASSRPPGQGAYEQYF.

The chain couples TRBV12-3 or TRBV12-4 to TRBJ2-7; 8 nucleotides match TRBD1. There are 14 residues in the CDR3. V trimming: 6 bases; J trimming: 1 base; junction bases outside the gene matches: 5. CDR3 DNA sequence: TGTGCCAGCAGCCTGGACAGGGCATCCTACGAGCAGTACTTC. Its protein is CASSLDRASYEQYF.

The CDR3 spells CASSYLATNYGYTF. The DNA of the CDR3 is TGTGCCAGCAGTTACTTGGCCACCAACTATGGCTACACCTTC. V gene TRBV6-5 combines with J gene TRBJ1-2; D is undetermined. Per the germline V gene, CDR1 is MNHEY and CDR2 is SVGAGI. The CDR3 extends over 14 amino acids. Trimming took off 1 base at V and 2 bases at J, with 8 bases between the two ends.

This clonotype was observed a few times. The chain couples TRBV27 to TRBJ2-1, with 7 bases fitting TRBD1. After removal of 1 base from V and 1 base from J, the junction contained 1 base not matched to a gene. The CDR3 extends over 15 amino acids. Germline V gene sequence: CDR1 MNHEY, CDR2 SMNVEV (reference sequence). CDR3 residues: CASSLYRGSYNEQFF. The CDR3 nucleotides read TGTGCCAGCAGTTTATACAGGGGTTCCTACAATGAGCAGTTCTTC.

CDR3 protein: CASSSRGSNEQFF. CDR3 sequence (DNA): TGTGCCAGCAGCTCCCGGGGATCAAATGAGCAGTTCTTC. The genes are TRBV6-2 or TRBV6-3 and TRBJ2-1; D is perhaps TRBD2 (5 bases). Per germline, CDR1 MNHEY and CDR2 SVGEGT. The germline V and J ends were trimmed by 6 bases and 7 bases, with 13 bases remaining between them. There are 13 residues in the CDR3.

This clonotype appeared a few times. The J gene is TRBJ2-7, the V gene TRBV7-9; D not certain. This CDR3 contains 12 residues. Trimming took 5 bases from V and 4 from J, leaving 9 bases between them. CDR1 is SEHNR, CDR2 FQNEAQ, per germline (reference sequence). The CDR3 DNA reads as TGTGCCAGCAGCCGCACAGCTTACGAGCAGTACTTC. Its translation is CASSRTAYEQYF.

This sequence joins TRBV4-1 and TRBJ1-5, with no clear D. Trimming stripped 9 bases from V and 1 base from J, with 4 bases between. Germline V gene sequence: CDR1 MGHRA, CDR2 YSYEKL. The CDR3 sequence is 11 residues long. The CDR3 bases are TGCGCCAGTGGCAGCAATCAGCCCCAGCATTTT. Its protein is CASGSNQPQHF.

V and J are TRBV14 and TRBJ1-1; D not certain. V lost 0 bases and J lost 5, with 7 bases in between. Germline V CDR1 and CDR2: SGHDN, FVKESK. There are 13 residues in the CDR3. The CDR3 coding sequence is TGTGCCAGCAGCCAAGAGTGGAAGACTGAAGCTTTCTTT. Translated: CASSQEWKTEAFF.

The V call is TRBV3-1, the J call TRBJ1-2; TRBD1 is a possible D gene (5 bases). Trimming took 1 base from V and 8 from J, leaving 23 bases between them. Germline-derived CDR1 and CDR2 are LGHDT and YNNKEL (reference sequence). The CDR3 has 17 residues. This CDR3 is CASSQGWDLTPNAGYTF. The CDR3 DNA follows: TGTGCCAGCAGCCAAGGATGGGACCTTACCCCCAATGCGGGCTACACCTTC.

This rearrangement joins TRBV5-1 to TRBJ2-7; perhaps TRBD1 as D (6 bases). This CDR3 contains 13 residues. CDR1 SGHRS and CDR2 YFSETQ come from the germline V gene. V shed 5 bases and J shed 3 bases, with 12 bases lying between them. This chain's CDR3 is CASSLNRVYEQYV. The CDR3 DNA is TGCGCCAGCAGTCTTAACAGGGTCTACGAGCAGTACGTC.

This clonotype was seen more than once but under ten times. This CDR3 is CASSRTSEGDYGYTF. The CDR3 nucleotides are TGCGCCAGCAGCCGCACATCGGAAGGAGACTATGGCTACACCTTC. The chain couples TRBV4-1 to TRBJ1-2; D is uncertain. This CDR3 is 15 amino acids long. V lost 4 bases, J lost 3 bases, and 15 bases lay in between. Germline lookup yields CDR1 MGHRA and CDR2 YSYEKL.